This record concerns one T cell receptor (beta chain) sequence. The data were taken from a study of blood T cell repertoires in COVID-19. The CDR3 has 15 amino acids. Germline V lookup: CDR1 MNHNY, CDR2 SVGAGI (reference sequence). The J segment lost 0 bases and the V segment lost 5 bases, leaving 4 bases of the junction unmatched. The repertoire was sequenced with immunoSEQ multiplex PCR; TCRdb's copy has only in-frame clones and lacks some. The repertoire consists of more than 200,000 clones, with roughly 86% occurring once and the leading ten covering roughly 4.9%. The chain has TRBV6-6 and TRBJ1-3; 7 bases fit TRBD1. The clonotype comes from a woman in her fifties or sixties with COVID-19, enrolled during active disease. Source material: peripheral blood. The CDR3 sequence: CASSDRALSGNTIYF. The DNA of the CDR3 is TGTGCCAGCAGTGACAGGGCGCTCTCTGGAAACACCATATATTTT.